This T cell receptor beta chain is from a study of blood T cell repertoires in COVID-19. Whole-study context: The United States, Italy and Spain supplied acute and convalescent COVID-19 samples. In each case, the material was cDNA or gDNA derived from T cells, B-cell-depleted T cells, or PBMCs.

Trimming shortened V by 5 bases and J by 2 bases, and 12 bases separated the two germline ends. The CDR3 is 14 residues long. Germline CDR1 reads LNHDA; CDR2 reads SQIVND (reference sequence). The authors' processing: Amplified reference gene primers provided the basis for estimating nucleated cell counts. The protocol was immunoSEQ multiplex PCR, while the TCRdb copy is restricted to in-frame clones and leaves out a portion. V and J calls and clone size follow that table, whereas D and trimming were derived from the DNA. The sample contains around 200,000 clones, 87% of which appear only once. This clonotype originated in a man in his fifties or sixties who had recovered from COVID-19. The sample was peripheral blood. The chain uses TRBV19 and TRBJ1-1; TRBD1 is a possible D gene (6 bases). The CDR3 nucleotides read TGTGCCAGTAGTGAGGACAGAGGTAACACTGAAGCTTTCTTT. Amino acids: CASSEDRGNTEAFF.